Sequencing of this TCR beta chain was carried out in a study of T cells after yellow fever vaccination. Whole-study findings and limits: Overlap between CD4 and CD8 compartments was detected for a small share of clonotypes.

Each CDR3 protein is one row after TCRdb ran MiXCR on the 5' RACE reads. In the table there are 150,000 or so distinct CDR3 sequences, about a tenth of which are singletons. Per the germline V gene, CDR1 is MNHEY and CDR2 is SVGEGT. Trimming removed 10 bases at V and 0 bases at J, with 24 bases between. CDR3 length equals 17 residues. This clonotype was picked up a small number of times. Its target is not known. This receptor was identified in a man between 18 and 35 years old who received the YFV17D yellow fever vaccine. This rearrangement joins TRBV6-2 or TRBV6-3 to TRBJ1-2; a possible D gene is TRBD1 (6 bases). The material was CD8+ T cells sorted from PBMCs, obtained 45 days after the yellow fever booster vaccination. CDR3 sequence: CATRGLSTGRPNYGYTF. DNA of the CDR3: TGTGCCACACGAGGGCTCTCTACAGGGCGGCCTAACTATGGCTACACCTTC.